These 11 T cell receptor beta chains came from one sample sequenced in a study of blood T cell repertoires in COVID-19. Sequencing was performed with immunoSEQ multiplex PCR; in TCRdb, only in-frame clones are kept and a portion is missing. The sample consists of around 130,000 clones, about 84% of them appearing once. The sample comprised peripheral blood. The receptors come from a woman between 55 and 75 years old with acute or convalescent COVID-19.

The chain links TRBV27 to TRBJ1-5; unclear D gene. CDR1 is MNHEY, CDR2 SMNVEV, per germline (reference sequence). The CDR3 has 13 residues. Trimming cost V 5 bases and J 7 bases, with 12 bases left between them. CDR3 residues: CASSVSDVQPQHF. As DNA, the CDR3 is TGTGCCAGCAGTGTCAGCGACGTACAGCCCCAGCATTTT.

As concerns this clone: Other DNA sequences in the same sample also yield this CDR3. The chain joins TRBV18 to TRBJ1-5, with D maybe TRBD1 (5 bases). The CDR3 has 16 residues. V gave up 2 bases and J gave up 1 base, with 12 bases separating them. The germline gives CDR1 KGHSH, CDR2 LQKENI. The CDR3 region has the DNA TGTGCCAGCTCACCAGCGGGGGGAGGCAGCAATCAGCCCCAGCATTTT. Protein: CASSPAGGGSNQPQHF.

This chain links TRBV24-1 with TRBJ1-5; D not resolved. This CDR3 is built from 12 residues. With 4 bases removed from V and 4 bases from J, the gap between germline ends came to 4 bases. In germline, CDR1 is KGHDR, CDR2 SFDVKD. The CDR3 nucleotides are TGTGCCACCAGTGACCTGAATCAGCCCCAGCATTTT. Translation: CATSDLNQPQHF.

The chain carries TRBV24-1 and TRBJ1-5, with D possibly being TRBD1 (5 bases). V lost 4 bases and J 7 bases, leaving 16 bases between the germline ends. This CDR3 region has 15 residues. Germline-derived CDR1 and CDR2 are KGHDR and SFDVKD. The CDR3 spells CATSDPRSGVQPQHF. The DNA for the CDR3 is TGTGCCACCAGTGACCCACGCTCGGGGGTACAGCCCCAGCATTTT.

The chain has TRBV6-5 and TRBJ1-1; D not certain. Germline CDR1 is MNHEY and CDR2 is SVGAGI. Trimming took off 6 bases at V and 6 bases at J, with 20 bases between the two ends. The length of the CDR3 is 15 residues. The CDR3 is CASRTPRRVGAEAFF. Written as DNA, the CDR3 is TGTGCCAGCAGGACTCCTAGGCGGGTGGGCGCTGAAGCTTTCTTT.

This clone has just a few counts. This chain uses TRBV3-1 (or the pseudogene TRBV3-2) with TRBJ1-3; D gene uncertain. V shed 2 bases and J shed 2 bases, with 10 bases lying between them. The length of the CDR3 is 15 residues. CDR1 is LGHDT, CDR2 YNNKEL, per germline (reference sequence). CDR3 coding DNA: TGTGCCAGCAGCCAAATACAGCTGCCTGGAAACACCATATATTTT. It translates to CASSQIQLPGNTIYF.

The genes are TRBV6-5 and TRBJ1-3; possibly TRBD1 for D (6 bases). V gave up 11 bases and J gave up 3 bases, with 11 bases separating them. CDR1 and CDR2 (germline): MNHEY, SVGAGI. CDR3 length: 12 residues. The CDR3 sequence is CAVRGSGNTIYF. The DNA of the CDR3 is TGTGCCGTTAGGGGGAGTGGAAACACCATATATTTT.

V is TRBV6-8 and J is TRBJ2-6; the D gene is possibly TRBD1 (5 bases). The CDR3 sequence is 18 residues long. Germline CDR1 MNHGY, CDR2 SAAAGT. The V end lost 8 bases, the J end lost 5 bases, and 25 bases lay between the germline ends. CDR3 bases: TGTGCCAGCTCCGATCCCCGACAGCCTAGAGTGAGGGCCAACGTCCTGACTTTC. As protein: CASSDPRQPRVRANVLTF.

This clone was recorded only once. The CDR3 here is CASSFVREQFF. The CDR3 DNA reads TGTGCCAGCAGTTTCGTTCGTGAGCAGTTCTTC. This chain joins TRBV12-3 or TRBV12-4 and TRBJ2-1; unclear D gene. The germline V and J ends were trimmed by 3 bases and 9 bases, with 6 bases remaining between them. The CDR3 covers 11 residues.

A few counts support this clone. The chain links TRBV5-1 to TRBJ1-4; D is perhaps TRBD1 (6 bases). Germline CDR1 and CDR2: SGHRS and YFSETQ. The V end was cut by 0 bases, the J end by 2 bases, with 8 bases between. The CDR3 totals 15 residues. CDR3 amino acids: CASSLAGGTNEKLFF. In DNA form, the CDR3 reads TGCGCCAGCAGCTTGGCGGGGGGCACTAATGAAAAACTGTTTTTT.

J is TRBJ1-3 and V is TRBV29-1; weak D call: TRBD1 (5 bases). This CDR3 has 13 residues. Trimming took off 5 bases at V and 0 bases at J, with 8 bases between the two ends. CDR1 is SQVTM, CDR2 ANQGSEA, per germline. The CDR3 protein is CSVLDSSGNTIYF. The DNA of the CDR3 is TGCAGCGTTCTAGACAGCTCTGGAAACACCATATATTTT.